These T cell receptor beta chains were read from a single sample in a study of graft-versus-host responses after intestinal transplantation. TCRdb's table, derived via immunoSEQ multiplex PCR, lists solely in-frame clones and lacks some. The sample consists of some 77,000 clones, roughly 90% of them appearing once. The specimen was PBMCs, collected 98 days after intestinal transplantation. The receptors here all came from a human patient who received an intestinal transplant, so some T cells may come from the graft donor. The CDR3 runs from the conserved cysteine through the conserved F or W. The D gene is left open where the match is weak. Size is stated for part of the rows, as once, few or many counts, or as a class when the clone is expanded.

J | size | length | D | V | CDR3 | DNA
TRBJ2-7 | NA | 15 | TRBD1 | TRBV11-2 | CASRSTGGAPYEQYF | TGTGCCAGCAGATCCACAGGGGGCGCCCCCTACGAGCAGTACTTC
TRBJ2-1 | NA | 13 | NA | TRBV4-1 | CASSQGLNNEQFF | TGCGCCAGCAGCCAAGGGCTTAACAATGAGCAGTTCTTC
TRBJ2-2 | NA | 11 | NA | TRBV25-1 | CASHEGGELFF | TGTGCCAGCCACGAAGGCGGGGAGCTGTTTTTT
TRBJ2-1 | NA | 15 | TRBD2 | TRBV27 | CASSLLGGSGNEQFF | TGTGCCAGCAGTTTATTAGGCGGGAGCGGGAATGAGCAGTTCTTC
TRBJ2-5 | once | 13 | NA | TRBV29-1 | CSVNLVQKETQYF | TGCAGCGTTAATCTCGTGCAGAAAGAGACCCAGTACTTC
TRBJ2-5 | NA | 13 | NA | TRBV11-3 | CASSLGAGKTQYF | TGTGCCAGCAGCTTAGGCGCCGGGAAGACCCAGTACTTC
TRBJ1-5 | NA | 15 | NA | TRBV6-1 | CASSESALSNQPQHF | TGTGCCAGCAGTGAATCCGCCCTCAGCAATCAGCCCCAGCATTTT
TRBJ1-3 | NA | 12 | NA | TRBV4-1 | CASSPIGNTIYF | TGCGCCAGCAGCCCCATTGGAAACACCATATATTTT
TRBJ2-7 | NA | 14 | TRBD1 | TRBV28 | CASSLGTGAYEQYF | TGTGCCAGCAGTTTAGGGACAGGGGCCTACGAGCAGTACTTC
TRBJ2-2 | NA | 15 | NA | TRBV5-6 | CASSSQISVSGELFF | TGTGCCAGCAGCTCCCAAATCTCGGTGTCCGGGGAGCTGTTTTTT
TRBJ1-2 | NA | 11 | NA | TRBV28 | CASRGVDGYTF | TGTGCCAGCAGGGGAGTGGATGGCTACACCTTC
TRBJ1-1 | few | 14 | NA | TRBV7-9 | CASTWTEENTEAFF | TGTGCCAGCACCTGGACAGAAGAGAACACTGAAGCTTTCTTT
TRBJ2-5 | NA | 13 | TRBD1 | TRBV5-1 | CASSPGTGETQYF | TGCGCCAGCAGCCCCGGGACAGGGGAGACCCAGTACTTC
TRBJ2-1 | NA | 12 | NA | TRBV5-1 | CASSLVDNEQFF | TGCGCCAGCAGCTTGGTGGACAATGAGCAGTTCTTC
TRBJ2-7 | NA | 12 | NA | TRBV19 | CASRGVTYEQYF | TGTGCCAGTAGGGGGGTCACCTACGAGCAGTACTTC
TRBJ2-7 | NA | 15 | NA | TRBV27 | CASSLARGVLYEQYF | TGTGCCAGCAGTTTAGCGCGCGGGGTCCTCTACGAGCAGTACTTC
TRBJ1-6 | NA | 16 | NA | TRBV6-4 | CASSDPPSSYNSPLHF | TGTGCCAGCAGCGACCCACCTAGCTCCTATAATTCACCCCTCCACTTT
TRBJ1-2 | once | 14 | NA | TRBV4-1 | CASSQDGSFYGYTF | TGCGCCAGCAGCCAAGATGGCTCATTTTACGGCTACACCTTC
TRBJ1-5 | NA | 15 | NA | TRBV4-1 | CASSQQGFSNQPQHF | TGCGCCAGCAGCCAACAGGGGTTTAGCAATCAGCCCCAGCATTTT
TRBJ2-3 | NA | 17 | TRBD2 | TRBV5-4 | CASSPAPASGWMDTQYF | TGTGCCAGCAGTCCCGCCCCGGCTAGCGGATGGATGGATACGCAGTATTTT
TRBJ2-7 | NA | 15 | TRBD1 | TRBV5-1 | CASSLGTGGAYEQYF | TGCGCCAGCAGCTTAGGGACAGGGGGTGCTTACGAGCAGTACTTC
TRBJ2-7 | NA | 16 | TRBD1 | TRBV15 | CATSQGRTGGSYEQYF | TGTGCCACCAGCCAGGGGAGGACAGGGGGCTCCTACGAGCAGTACTTC
TRBJ2-3 | NA | 14 | TRBD1 | TRBV5-1 | CASSWTGGTDTQYF | TGCGCCAGCAGCTGGACAGGGGGCACAGATACGCAGTATTTT
TRBJ2-7 | NA | 13 | NA | TRBV27 | CASSLSLHYEQYF | TGTGCCAGCAGTTTATCGTTGCACTACGAGCAGTACTTC
TRBJ2-2 | NA | 15 | NA | TRBV7-9 | CASSLSEANTGELFF | TGTGCCAGCAGCTTAAGTGAGGCGAACACCGGGGAGCTGTTTTTT
TRBJ2-7 | once | 17 | TRBD2 | TRBV7-9 | CASSLTASGSFSYEQYF | TGTGCCAGCAGCTTGACAGCTAGCGGGAGCTTCTCCTACGAGCAGTACTTC
TRBJ2-5 | NA | 16 | NA | TRBV7-9 | CASSFSPTGAGETQYF | TGTGCCAGCAGCTTTTCCCCCACGGGGGCTGGAGAGACCCAGTACTTC
TRBJ2-1 | NA | 15 | TRBD1 | TRBV19 | CASSPPTGSYNEQFF | TGTGCCAGTAGTCCACCGACAGGGTCCTACAATGAGCAGTTCTTC
TRBJ1-1 | few | 13 | TRBD1 | TRBV10-3 | CAISVQGALEAFF | TGTGCCATCAGTGTCCAGGGGGCCCTTGAAGCTTTCTTT